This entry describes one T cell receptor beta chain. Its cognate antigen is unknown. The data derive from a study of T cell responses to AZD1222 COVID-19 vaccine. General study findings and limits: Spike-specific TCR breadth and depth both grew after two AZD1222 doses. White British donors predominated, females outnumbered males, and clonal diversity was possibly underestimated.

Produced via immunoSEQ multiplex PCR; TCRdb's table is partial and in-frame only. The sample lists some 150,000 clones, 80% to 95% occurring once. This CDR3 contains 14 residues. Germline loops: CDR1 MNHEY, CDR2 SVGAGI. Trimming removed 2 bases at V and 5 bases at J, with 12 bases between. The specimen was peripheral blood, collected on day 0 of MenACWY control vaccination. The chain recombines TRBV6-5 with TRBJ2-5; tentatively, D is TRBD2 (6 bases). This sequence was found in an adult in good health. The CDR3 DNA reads TGTGCCAGCAGTTACGTGGGAGGAGGTGAGACCCAGTACTTC. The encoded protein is CASSYVGGGETQYF.